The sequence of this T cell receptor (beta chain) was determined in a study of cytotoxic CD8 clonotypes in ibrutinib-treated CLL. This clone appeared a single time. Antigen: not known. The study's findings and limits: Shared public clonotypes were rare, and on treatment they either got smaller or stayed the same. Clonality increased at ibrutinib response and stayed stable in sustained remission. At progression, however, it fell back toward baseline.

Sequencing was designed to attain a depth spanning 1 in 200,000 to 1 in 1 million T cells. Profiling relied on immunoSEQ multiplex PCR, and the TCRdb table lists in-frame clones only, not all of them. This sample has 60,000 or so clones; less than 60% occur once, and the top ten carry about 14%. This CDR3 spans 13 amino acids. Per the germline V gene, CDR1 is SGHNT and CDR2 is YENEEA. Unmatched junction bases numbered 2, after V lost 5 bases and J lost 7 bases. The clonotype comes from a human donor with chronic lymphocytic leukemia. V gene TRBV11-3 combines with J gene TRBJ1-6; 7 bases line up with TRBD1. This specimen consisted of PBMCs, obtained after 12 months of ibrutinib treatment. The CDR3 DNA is TGTGCCAGCAGCAGGGACAGCAATTCACCCCTCCACTTT. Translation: CASSRDSNSPLHF.